A single sample gave rise to the 26 T cell receptor beta chains below, sequenced in a study of human T cells and chemical hapten exposure. The time point here: healthy volunteer bleed at 2 weeks. The starting material, unfractionated whole blood, was used for total RNA extraction. In TCRdb, the RACE reads were re-called with MiXCR into one record per CDR3 protein. The table has 80,000 to 100,000 distinct CDR3 sequences, about 10% seen once. Source material: whole blood. Receptors were obtained from a female donor in good health. Some clones in this sample may be carry-over from other donors' samples.

This clonotype was observed at least ten times. CDR3 nucleotide sequence: TGTGCCAGCAGCCGGACTAGCGGGAGCACAGATACGCAGTATTTT. Encoded protein: CASSRTSGSTDTQYF. The gene calls are TRBV7-2 and TRBJ2-3, with 11 bases identical to TRBD2. The CDR3 has 15 residues. The trim removed 5 bases at V and 0 bases at J, leaving 1 base unmatched. Germline values: CDR1 SGHTA, CDR2 FQGNSA. The whole variable domain, filled in from reference TRBV7-2 and TRBJ2-3, reads GAGVSQSPSNKVTEKGKDVELRCDPISGHTALYWYRQSLGQGLEFLIYFQGNSAPDKSGLPSDRFSAERTGGSVSTLTIQRTQQEDSAVYLCASSRTSGSTDTQYFGPGTRLTVL.

This clonotype was observed a few times. The chain is built from TRBV3-1 and TRBJ2-3; D not certain. CDR1 LGHDT and CDR2 YNNKEL come from the germline V gene (reference sequence). V was pared by 1 base and J by 6 bases, with 8 bases between. This CDR3 region has 13 residues. The CDR3 coding sequence is TGTGCCAGCAGCCAAGGAGCTGGGGATACGCAGTATTTT. Its translation is CASSQGAGDTQYF.

This clonotype has a count of ten or more. The rearrangement links TRBV7-2 to TRBJ2-7; D is possibly TRBD1 or TRBD2 (6 bases each). Per germline, CDR1 SGHTA and CDR2 FQGNSA. The CDR3 has 15 amino acids. V was cut by 2 bases and J by 4 bases, with 15 bases left in between. Here the CDR3 DNA reads TGTGCCAGCAGCTTAAATCGGCGAGGGGGGTACGAGCAGTACTTC. It yields the protein CASSLNRRGGYEQYF.

This clonotype was detected ten times or more. The rearrangement links TRBV7-2 to TRBJ2-1; TRBD2 is a possible D gene (5 bases). Trimming removed 8 bases from V and 5 bases from J, with 10 bases in between. Germline loops: CDR1 SGHTA, CDR2 FQGNSA. The CDR3 is made up of 12 amino acids. The CDR3 DNA follows: TGTGCCAGCGGACTGTTTAACAATGAGCAGTTCTTC. Translated: CASGLFNNEQFF.

This clonotype was observed a handful of times. The chain combines TRBV20-1 with TRBJ1-1; 10 nucleotides match TRBD1. CDR1 and CDR2 from the germline V gene are DFQATT and SNEGSKA (reference sequence). With V trimmed by 0 bases and J by 3 bases, 1 base remained unmatched. The CDR3 is made up of 14 amino acids. Here the CDR3 reads CSARDGTGDTEAFF. Here the CDR3 DNA reads TGCAGTGCTAGAGACGGGACAGGGGACACTGAAGCTTTCTTT.

As regards this clonotype: A read error may explain this, as a much larger clone is one base away. The chain has TRBV18 and TRBJ2-6, with 8 positions matching TRBD1. This CDR3 spans 18 amino acids. CDR1 and CDR2 (germline): KGHSH, LQKENI. CDR3 in amino acids: CASSPPPQGASGANILTF. The CDR3 region has the DNA TGTGCCAGCTCACCACCGCCCCAGGGGGCCTCTGGGGCCAACATCCTGACTTTC.

This clonotype was counted many times. This chain joins TRBV3-1 and TRBJ2-3, with D perhaps matching TRBD2 (5 bases). The V and J ends lost 0 bases and 0 bases respectively, with 10 bases between them. The germline CDR1 and CDR2 sequences are LGHDT and YNNKEL (reference sequence). The CDR3 spans 16 residues. CDR3 nucleotide sequence: TGTGCCAGCAGCCAAGACCGAGCGGATAGCACAGATACGCAGTATTTT. It translates to CASSQDRADSTDTQYF.

The chain carries TRBV9 and TRBJ2-6; D is uncertain. V was trimmed by 2 bases and J by 0 bases, leaving 3 bases between them. The CDR3 extends over 14 amino acids. Germline V lookup: CDR1 SGDLS, CDR2 YYNGEE. CDR3 in amino acids: CASSVSSGANVLTF. DNA of the CDR3: TGTGCCAGCAGCGTTAGCTCTGGGGCCAACGTCCTGACTTTC. Looking up the rest from reference TRBV9 and TRBJ2-6 gives the full variable domain: DSGVTQTPKHLITATGQRVTLRCSPRSGDLSVYWYQQSLDQGLQFLIQYYNGEERAKGNILERFSAQQFPDLHSELNLSSLELGDSALYFCASSVSSGANVLTFGAGSRLTVL.

This clonotype occurred many times. The rearrangement links TRBV14 to TRBJ1-3; D is uncertain. With 4 bases removed from V and 4 bases from J, the gap between germline ends came to 8 bases. Germline CDR1 SGHDN, CDR2 FVKESK. The CDR3 totals 13 residues. The CDR3 loop reads CASSLLPGNTIYF. Written as DNA, the CDR3 is TGTGCCAGCAGCCTCCTCCCAGGAAACACCATATATTTT.

The V gene is TRBV5-1, the J gene TRBJ2-7, with TRBD1 as a possible D gene (6 bases). This CDR3 has 15 amino acids. CDR1 is SGHRS, CDR2 YFSETQ, per germline. Trimming took off 0 bases at V and 5 bases at J, with 15 bases between the two ends. CDR3 nucleotide sequence: TGCGCCAGCAGCTTGGGAGGGACAATGGGAGACGAGCAGTACTTC. Residues: CASSLGGTMGDEQYF.

J is TRBJ2-7 and V is TRBV6-2 or TRBV6-3; 8 bases match TRBD2. V lost 7 bases, J lost 5 bases, and 10 bases stayed unmatched. CDR3 length: 14 amino acids. Germline assignment: CDR1 MNHEY and CDR2 SVGEGT. The CDR3 DNA is TGTGCCAGCACCGCGAGCGGGAGCTTAAACGAGCAGTACTTC. Amino acids: CASTASGSLNEQYF.

This clonotype was seen a handful of times. The J gene is TRBJ2-3, the V gene TRBV5-1; TRBD2 aligns across 11 bases. The CDR3 spans 14 residues. V shed 5 bases and J 5 bases; nucleotides not matched to a gene: 4. Germline CDR1 and CDR2: SGHRS and YFSETQ. CDR3 sequence: CASRETSGRDTQYF. For the CDR3, the DNA is TGCGCCAGCAGAGAAACTAGCGGGAGAGATACGCAGTATTTT.

In this sample, this clonotype turned up a few times. V usage is TRBV7-2 and J usage is TRBJ2-1; perhaps TRBD2 as D (5 bases). Trimming shortened V by 6 bases and J by 8 bases, and 14 bases separated the two germline ends. CDR1 is SGHTA and CDR2 is FQGNSA in the germline V gene. The CDR3 sequence is 13 residues long. The DNA of the CDR3 is TGTGCCAGCAGTTGGACTGCGCGGGATGAGCAGTTCTTC. This codes for CASSWTARDEQFF.

A few counts support this clonotype. The chain combines TRBV4-2 with TRBJ2-7; D could derive from TRBD1 or TRBD2 (5 bases each). Trimming took off 4 bases at V and 3 bases at J, with 16 bases between the two ends. From germline, CDR1 is LGHNA and CDR2 YNFKEQ. The CDR3 covers 15 residues. CDR3 sequence (DNA): TGTGCCAGCAGCCCGTTGGGACCGGCGAACTACGAGCAGTACTTC. Protein product: CASSPLGPANYEQYF.

The chain combines TRBV13 with TRBJ2-5, with TRBD2 matching over 11 bases. Per the germline V gene, CDR1 is PRHDT and CDR2 is FYEKMQ (reference sequence). Unmatched junction bases numbered 3, after V lost 2 bases and J lost 4 bases. The CDR3 consists of 15 residues. The CDR3 reads CASSLRSGRGETQYF. Written as DNA, the CDR3 is TGTGCCAGCAGCTTACGTAGCGGGAGGGGAGAGACCCAGTACTTC.

This clonotype appeared many times. This rearrangement joins TRBV5-1 to TRBJ2-2; maybe TRBD2 (6 bases). Per germline, CDR1 SGHRS and CDR2 YFSETQ. The CDR3 loop spans 16 amino acids. With 4 bases removed from V and 1 base from J, the gap between germline ends came to 14 bases. The CDR3 region has the DNA TGCGCCAGCAGCCCGGAGGGGACGGTGAACACCGGGGAGCTGTTTTTT. Translation gives CASSPEGTVNTGELFF.

The V gene is TRBV12-3 or TRBV12-4, the J gene TRBJ1-5, with 10 bases matching TRBD1. V was clipped by 6 bases and J by 4 bases; unmatched bases: 6. CDR3 size: 15 residues. CDR3 sequence (DNA): TGTGCCAGCAGCCTGGGACAGGGGCAGAATCAGCCCCAGCATTTT. This codes for CASSLGQGQNQPQHF.

This clonotype was seen only a few times. The chain has TRBV5-1 and TRBJ2-7; a weak D match, TRBD1 (5 bases). From germline, CDR1 is SGHRS and CDR2 YFSETQ. This CDR3 has 14 residues. Deletions cut 1 base from V and 5 bases from J, with 13 bases between. This CDR3 is CASSLSLSRDEQYF. CDR3 in DNA: TGCGCCAGCAGCTTGAGTCTCTCCAGGGACGAGCAGTACTTC.

This clonotype has more than one count but fewer than ten. The rearrangement links TRBV2 to TRBJ2-2, with 10 positions matching TRBD1. In germline, CDR1 is SNHLY, CDR2 FYNNEI. The CDR3 is 15 amino acids. With 2 bases clipped from V and 6 bases from J, the junction kept 3 bases outside the gene matches. CDR3 sequence reads: CASSERGQGPGELFF. CDR3 DNA sequence: TGTGCCAGCAGTGAACGGGGACAGGGGCCCGGGGAGCTGTTTTTT.

The rearrangement uses TRBV9 and TRBJ2-1; 11 bases line up with TRBD2. CDR3 length: 15 residues. J lost 7 bases, V lost 4 bases, and 7 bases had no gene match. The germline V gene encodes CDR1 SGDLS and CDR2 YYNGEE. The CDR3 spells CASSLAGGRSNEQFF. The CDR3 DNA reads as TGTGCCAGCAGCTTAGCGGGAGGGCGTAGTAATGAGCAGTTCTTC.

This clonotype was recorded a few times. This chain uses TRBV28 with TRBJ2-5, with TRBD1 matching over 10 bases. The germline gives CDR1 MDHEN, CDR2 SYDVKM. V lost 0 bases to trimming and J lost 2 bases; unmatched junction nucleotides: 3. This CDR3 has 16 residues. DNA for the CDR3: TGTGCCAGCAGTTTATGCAGGGACAGGGGACAAGAGACCCAGTACTTC. Translation: CASSLCRDRGQETQYF.

The chain links TRBV5-1 to TRBJ2-7; possibly TRBD1 for D (6 bases). The germline V gene encodes CDR1 SGHRS and CDR2 YFSETQ. The V gene lost 4 bases and the J gene lost 5 bases, with 10 bases spanning the gap. CDR3 length equals 12 residues. CDR3 in DNA: TGCGCCAGCAGCACAAACAGGGACGAGCAGTACTTC. Amino acid sequence: CASSTNRDEQYF.

This clonotype turned up a few times. One end of the junction fails to match germline, which may point to a read error. The gene calls are TRBV20-1 and TRBJ1-2; D is uncertain. The CDR3 runs 11 residues. From germline, CDR1 is DFQATT and CDR2 SNEGSKA (reference sequence). The CDR3 loop is CSFDGVGGCTF. The DNA for the CDR3 is TGCAGTTTTGATGGGGTTGGTGGCTGCACCTTC.

This clonotype was seen ten or more times. This chain links TRBV20-1 with TRBJ1-5; D possibly corresponds to TRBD1 (5 bases). CDR3 length equals 16 residues. From germline, CDR1 is DFQATT and CDR2 SNEGSKA (reference sequence). Trimming stripped 0 bases from V and 5 bases from J, with 17 bases between. CDR3 in amino acids: CSAREVRRGDHQPQHF. The CDR3 DNA sequence: TGCAGTGCTAGAGAGGTACGCCGAGGGGACCATCAGCCCCAGCATTTT.

This clonotype has ten or more counts. V gene TRBV28 combines with J gene TRBJ2-6, with D uncertain. Germline CDR1 reads MDHEN; CDR2 reads SYDVKM. The ends were cut back, 6 bases at V and 3 bases at J, with 15 bases in the middle. This CDR3 contains 16 residues. The CDR3 sequence is CASSPDGTGGANVLTF. For the CDR3, the DNA is TGTGCCAGCAGCCCTGACGGTACCGGTGGGGCCAACGTCCTGACTTTC.

Note on this clonotype: A read error may explain this, as a much larger clone is one base away. The V gene is TRBV7-9, the J gene TRBJ2-7, with TRBD1 matching over 12 bases. The V gene's germline CDR1 is SEHNR and CDR2 FQNEAQ (reference sequence). The CDR3 length is 14 residues. The J segment lost 6 bases and the V segment lost 6 bases, leaving 6 bases of the junction unmatched. The CDR3 here is CASRSGTGGSEQYF. As DNA, the CDR3 is TGTGCCAGCAGGTCGGGGACAGGGGGCTCCGAGCAGTACTTC.